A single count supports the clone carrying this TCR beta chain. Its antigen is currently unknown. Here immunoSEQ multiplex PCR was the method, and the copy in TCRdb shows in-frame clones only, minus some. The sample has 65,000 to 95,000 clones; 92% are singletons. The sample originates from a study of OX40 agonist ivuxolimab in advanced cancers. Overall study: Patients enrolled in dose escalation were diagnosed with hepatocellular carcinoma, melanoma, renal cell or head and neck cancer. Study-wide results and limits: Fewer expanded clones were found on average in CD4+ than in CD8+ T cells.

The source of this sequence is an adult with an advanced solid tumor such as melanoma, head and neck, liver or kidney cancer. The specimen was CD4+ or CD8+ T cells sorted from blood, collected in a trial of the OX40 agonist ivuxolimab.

The CDR3 region has the DNA TGTGCCAGCAGCGTAGCGGCTAATTCCGGAGGTGAGCAGTTCTTC. Translation gives CASSVAANSGGEQFF. The chain employs TRBV9 and TRBJ2-1, with D possibly matching TRBD2 (5 bases). The length of the CDR3 is 15 residues. Germline CDR1 is SGDLS and CDR2 is YYNGEE. The V and J ends lost 0 bases and 9 bases respectively, with 16 bases between them.